This T cell receptor beta chain was recorded in a study of beta chain features in type 1 diabetes (dated by TCRdb to between 2017 and 2018). The study in broad terms: Patients and healthy donors did not differ in mean age, gender distribution, total cell number or subset yield. Regulatory and stem cell-like memory subsets were obtained from only 8 patients and roughly 8 healthy donors, while naive and central memory subsets were obtained from all 30 or so donors. A total of roughly 100 million sorted cells were examined across all samples, and the number of cells per subset was strongly correlated with RNA yield. The study compared the TCRB repertoires of sorted circulating CD4+ T cell subsets in recently diagnosed type 1 diabetes patients with those in matched healthy donors.

This clone was found a few times. Its antigen is not yet known. Nothing much larger sits one base from this clone, and base qualities are not available. Different DNA sequences within this sample yield the same CDR3. Each donor gave one peripheral blood draw, averaging approximately 120 mL, which was collected into heparinised tubes. A BD FACSAria II was used to sort naive, central memory, regulatory and stem cell-like memory CD4+ T cells with a panel that included CD45RO, CCR7, CD25, CD127, CD95 and CD27. Every sorted population had a purity above 95%. Right away, PBMCs were isolated by Lymphoprep density gradient centrifugation and were stained directly, with no culture step. Samples were stained and sorted in pairs, with one healthy donor and one patient per experiment, so that batch effects were minimized. Sequences DFQATT (CDR1) and SNEGSKA (CDR2) are obtained from the germline V gene (reference sequence). The CDR3, from cysteine to phenylalanine, totals 11 residues. Just the 33-base CDR3 DNA is kept, in frame starting at base 1. V is reduced by 3 bases and J by 2 bases, leaving a spacing of 4 bases between them.

Overall results and qualifications from the work: Naive, central memory and regulatory TCRB repertoires appeared more similar among patients than among healthy donors. Because cDNA was sequenced instead of genomic DNA, highly expressing activated cells could be over-represented, though the groups showed no difference in activation or CD3 levels. At VDJ recombination sites, patients with type 1 diabetes made fewer insertions and deleted more nucleotides, a pattern implying thymic rearrangement abnormalities. Type 1 diabetes patients showed a moderate but significant shortening of TCRB CDR3 length in all four CD4+ subsets. Only small numbers of individuals were included in the HLA sub-analyses, which left unresolved whether HLA type had any influence on TCRB rearrangement. Shorter templates might be favored by PCR, yet because patient and control samples were amplified and corrected together, any such skew would affect both groups equally.

The entire isolated RNA was reverse transcribed using the High Capacity cDNA Reverse Transcription Kit, and thus expressed TCRB transcripts were sequenced. Naive, central memory and regulatory T cell samples underwent deep immunoSEQ sequencing, averaging roughly 3.3 million total reads per sample. Sorted cells were lysed in RLT buffer and RNA was extracted with DNase-treated RNeasy Micro or Mini kits, depending on cell number. To prevent cross-contamination, every cell subset was processed on its own, while patient and healthy donor samples were processed together. The immunoSEQ multiplex PCR was used to amplify TCRB sequences from cDNA, generating 87-bp fragments that spanned the CDR3 region. Sequencing of the amplicons was done on the Illumina HiSeq platform. The study's own analysis went as follows. PCR bias was computationally corrected using synthetic template baselines, reads within Hamming distance 2 were collapsed, and singletons that could not be merged were discarded. By aligning reads against IMGT, V, D and J genes, CDR3 length, and insertions or deletions at six rearrangement sites were assigned. Within each subset, clonotype counts were normalized to sorted cell number, after which true diversity and Gini coefficients were computed with the tcR R package. The overlap coefficient, calculated on TCRB nucleotide sequences, was used to quantify repertoire sharing. As a proxy for the pre-selection repertoire, out-of-frame TCRB sequences from naive cells were analyzed. The clones in this table, taken by TCRdb from immuneACCESS, are in-frame only. Not every clone is retained; where verified, under half of the shortfall comes from an unresolved V gene, and the cause of the rest is unknown. V, J and clone size reflect that table, while D and trimming were determined from the DNA. For this sample the table gives 400,000 to 500,000 clones, of which approximately 15% were detected only once. Together, the top ten hold 0.03% to 0.04% of the sample.

The sequence came from a young man in good health. The source material was naive CD4+ T cells from blood. Reading the label with the study, this specimen's cell subset or site is: true naive CD4+ T cells. The V gene is TRBV20-1 and the J gene is TRBJ2-5, with the D gene not clear enough to name. In nucleotides, the sequence is TGCAGTGCTAGCGAGCAAGAGACCCAGTACTTC. Its protein product is CSASEQETQYF.